Described below is a single T cell receptor beta chain sequence and its context. The sample originates from a study of blood T cell repertoires in COVID-19. Study details: Whether acute or convalescent, the COVID-19 samples came from the United States, Italy and Spain. The cDNA or gDNA used as material had been derived from T cells, B-cell-depleted T cells, or PBMCs.

Per the authors' pipeline: Nucleated cell counts were estimated from reference gene primer amplification. Produced via immunoSEQ multiplex PCR; TCRdb's table is partial and in-frame only. That table furnishes V, J and clone size, whereas the DNA furnished D and trimming. The table shows around 50,000 clones, with 75% to 95% occurring only once. V lost 5 bases, J lost 0 bases, and 25 bases lay in between. This CDR3 contains 19 residues. Germline assignment: CDR1 LNHDA and CDR2 SQIVND (reference sequence). The V call is TRBV19, the J call TRBJ1-2; possible D gene TRBD1, 5 bases. The sequenced sample was peripheral blood. The receptor's source is a man aged 65 to 85 with acute or convalescent COVID-19. The DNA for the CDR3 is TGTGCCAGTAGTGACCCACATCGGGGACTCAAGAACGCTAACTATGGCTACACCTTC. It specifies CASSDPHRGLKNANYGYTF.